The source of this T cell receptor beta chain is a study of shared clonotypes between healthy human individuals. Overall study results and limits: Even with large depth, rarefaction showed that sorted-subset sequencing was incomplete.

Concerning this clone itself: Its cognate antigen is unknown.

V was clipped by 6 bases and J by 2 bases, with 17 bases between them. Germline loops: CDR1 MDHEN, CDR2 SYDVKM. CDR3 length: 15 amino acids. Authors' data handling: ImmunoSEQ junction-only sequences lacked quality scores, so their filtering differed. The repertoire was sequenced with immunoSEQ multiplex PCR; TCRdb's copy has only in-frame clones and lacks some. Clone size and V and J calls were adopted from that table, with D and trimming inferred from the DNA. The table includes approximately 500,000 clones, almost 97% detected once. All donors were healthy HIV-negative adults lacking recent acute infections or vaccinations.

Sample: naive CD4+ T cells sorted from blood. The subset is: CD45RA+ positively selected. The TCR was taken from a woman aged 30 to 39 in good health. The chain links TRBV28 to TRBJ2-7; TRBD2 is a possible D gene (6 bases). In nucleotides, the CDR3 is TGTGCCAGCAGGAATAACCTAGCGATTCCCTACGAGCAGTACTTC. The encoded protein is CASRNNLAIPYEQYF.